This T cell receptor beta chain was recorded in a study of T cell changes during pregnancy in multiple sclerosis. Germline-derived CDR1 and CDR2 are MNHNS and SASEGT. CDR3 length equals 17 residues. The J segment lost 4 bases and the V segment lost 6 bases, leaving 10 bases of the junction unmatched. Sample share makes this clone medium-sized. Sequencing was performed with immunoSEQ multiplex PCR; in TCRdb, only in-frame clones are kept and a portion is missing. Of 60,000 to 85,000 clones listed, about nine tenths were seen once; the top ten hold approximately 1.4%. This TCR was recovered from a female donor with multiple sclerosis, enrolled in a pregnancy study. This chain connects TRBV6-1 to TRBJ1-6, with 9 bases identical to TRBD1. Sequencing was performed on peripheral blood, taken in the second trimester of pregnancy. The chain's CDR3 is CASRETADRGYNSPLHF. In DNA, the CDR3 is TGTGCCAGCAGGGAAACTGCAGACAGGGGGTATAATTCACCCCTCCACTTT.